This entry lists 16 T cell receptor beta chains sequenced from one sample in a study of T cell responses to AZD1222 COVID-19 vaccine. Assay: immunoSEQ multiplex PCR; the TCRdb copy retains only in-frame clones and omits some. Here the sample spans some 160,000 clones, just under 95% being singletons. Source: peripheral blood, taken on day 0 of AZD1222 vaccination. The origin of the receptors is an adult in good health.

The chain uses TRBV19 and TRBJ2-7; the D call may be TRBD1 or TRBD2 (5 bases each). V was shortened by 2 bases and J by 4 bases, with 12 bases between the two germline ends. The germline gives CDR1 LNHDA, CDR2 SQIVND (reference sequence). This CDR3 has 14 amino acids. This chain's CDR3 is CASSIPGTRYEQYF. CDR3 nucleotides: TGTGCCAGTAGTATACCCGGGACGAGATACGAGCAGTACTTC.

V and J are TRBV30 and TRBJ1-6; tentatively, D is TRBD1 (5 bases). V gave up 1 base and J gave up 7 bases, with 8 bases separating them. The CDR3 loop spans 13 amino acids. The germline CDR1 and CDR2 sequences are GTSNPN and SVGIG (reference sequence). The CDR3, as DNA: TGTGCCTGGAGTGGACAGACAAATTCACCCCTCCACTTT. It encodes CAWSGQTNSPLHF.

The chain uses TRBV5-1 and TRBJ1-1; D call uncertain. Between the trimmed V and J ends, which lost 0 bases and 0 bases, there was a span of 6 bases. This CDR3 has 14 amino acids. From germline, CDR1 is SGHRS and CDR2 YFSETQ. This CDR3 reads CASSLGLVNTEAFF. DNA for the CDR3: TGCGCCAGCAGCTTGGGCCTCGTGAACACTGAAGCTTTCTTT.

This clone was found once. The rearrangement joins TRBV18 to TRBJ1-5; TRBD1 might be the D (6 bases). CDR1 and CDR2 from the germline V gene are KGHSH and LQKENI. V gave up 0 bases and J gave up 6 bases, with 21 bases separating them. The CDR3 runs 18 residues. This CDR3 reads CASSPPMGQGFRSQPQHF. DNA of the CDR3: TGTGCCAGCTCACCACCGATGGGGCAGGGGTTTCGAAGTCAGCCCCAGCATTTT.

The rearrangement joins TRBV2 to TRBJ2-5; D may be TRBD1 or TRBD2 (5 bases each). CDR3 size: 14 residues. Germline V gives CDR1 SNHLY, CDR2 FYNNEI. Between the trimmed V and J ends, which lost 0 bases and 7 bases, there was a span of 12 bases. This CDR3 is CASSEALPGGTQYF. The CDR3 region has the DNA TGTGCCAGCAGTGAAGCGCTTCCTGGGGGGACCCAGTACTTC.

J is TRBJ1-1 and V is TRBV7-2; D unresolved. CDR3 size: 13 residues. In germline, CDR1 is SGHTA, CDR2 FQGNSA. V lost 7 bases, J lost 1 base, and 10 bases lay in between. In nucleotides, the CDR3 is TGTGCCAGCAAACGGGTAGGGAACACTGAAGCTTTCTTT. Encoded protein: CASKRVGNTEAFF.

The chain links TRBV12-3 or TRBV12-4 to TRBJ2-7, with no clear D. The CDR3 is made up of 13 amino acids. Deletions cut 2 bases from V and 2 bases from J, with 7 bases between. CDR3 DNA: TGTGCCAGCAGTTTATCTGGAACCTACGAGCAGTACTTC. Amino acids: CASSLSGTYEQYF.

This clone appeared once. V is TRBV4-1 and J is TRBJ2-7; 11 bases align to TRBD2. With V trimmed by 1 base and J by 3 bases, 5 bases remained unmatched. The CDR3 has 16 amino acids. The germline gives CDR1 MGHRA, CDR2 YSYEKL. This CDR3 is CASSQATSGEFYEQYF. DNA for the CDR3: TGCGCCAGCAGCCAAGCGACTAGCGGGGAGTTCTACGAGCAGTACTTC.

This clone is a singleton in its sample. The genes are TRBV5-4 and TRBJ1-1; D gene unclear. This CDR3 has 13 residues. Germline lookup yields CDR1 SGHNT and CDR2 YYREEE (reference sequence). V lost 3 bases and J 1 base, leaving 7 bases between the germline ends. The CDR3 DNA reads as TGTGCCAGCAGCTACCCGGGGAACACTGAAGCTTTCTTT. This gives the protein CASSYPGNTEAFF.

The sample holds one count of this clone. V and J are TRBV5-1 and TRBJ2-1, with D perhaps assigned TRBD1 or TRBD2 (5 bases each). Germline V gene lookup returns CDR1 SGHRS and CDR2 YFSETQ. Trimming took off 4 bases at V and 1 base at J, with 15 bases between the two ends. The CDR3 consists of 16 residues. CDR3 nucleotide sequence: TGCGCCAGCAGCCCCAAGTTGGGGGAATCCTACAATGAGCAGTTCTTC. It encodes CASSPKLGESYNEQFF.

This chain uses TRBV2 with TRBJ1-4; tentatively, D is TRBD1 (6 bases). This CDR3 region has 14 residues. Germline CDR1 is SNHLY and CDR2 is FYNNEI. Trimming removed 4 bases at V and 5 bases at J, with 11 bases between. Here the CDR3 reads CASSAGRGNEKLFF. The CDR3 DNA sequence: TGTGCCAGCAGTGCGGGGAGGGGGAATGAAAAACTGTTTTTT.

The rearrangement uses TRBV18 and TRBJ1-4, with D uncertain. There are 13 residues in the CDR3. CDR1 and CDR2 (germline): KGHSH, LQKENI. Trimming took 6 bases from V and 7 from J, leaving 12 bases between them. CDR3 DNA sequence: TGTGCCAGCTCGCACCTAGAAAGTGAAAAACTGTTTTTT. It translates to CASSHLESEKLFF.

In DNA, the CDR3 is TGTGCCACCAGCAGAGCTATTAGCGGGGGCAAAGAGACCCAGTACTTC. Translating gives CATSRAISGGKETQYF. The chain carries TRBV15 and TRBJ2-5; 9 positions agree with TRBD2. Trimming removed 1 base from V and 3 bases from J; junction bases left unmatched: 6. The germline gives CDR1 LNHNV, CDR2 YYDKDF (reference sequence). The CDR3 is 16 residues long.

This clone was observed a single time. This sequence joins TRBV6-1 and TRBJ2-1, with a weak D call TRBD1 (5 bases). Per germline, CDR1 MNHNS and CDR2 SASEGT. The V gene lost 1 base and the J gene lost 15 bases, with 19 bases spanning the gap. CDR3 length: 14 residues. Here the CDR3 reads CASSEGQGARSLFF. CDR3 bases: TGTGCCAGCAGTGAAGGTCAAGGGGCTAGGTCACTGTTCTTC.

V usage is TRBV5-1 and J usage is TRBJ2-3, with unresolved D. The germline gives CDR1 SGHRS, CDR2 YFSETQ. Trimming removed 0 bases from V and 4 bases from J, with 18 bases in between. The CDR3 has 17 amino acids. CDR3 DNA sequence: TGCGCCAGCAGCTTGGTGGGGTTGAGGCTCCTCCCAGATACGCAGTATTTT. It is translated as CASSLVGLRLLPDTQYF.

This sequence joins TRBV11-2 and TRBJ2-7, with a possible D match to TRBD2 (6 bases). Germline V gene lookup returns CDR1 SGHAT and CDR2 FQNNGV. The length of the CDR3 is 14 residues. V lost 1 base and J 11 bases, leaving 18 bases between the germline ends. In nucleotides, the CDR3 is TGTGCCAGCAGCTTAGGTCGTGGCGGGAAAAAGGAGTACTTC. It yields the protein CASSLGRGGKKEYF.